Below, 9 T cell receptor beta chains from the same sample are listed, as sequenced in a study of T cell repertoires in cytomegalovirus infection. TCRdb reanalysed the reads using MiXCR and keeps one entry per CDR3 protein. The sample lists about 440,000 distinct CDR3 sequences, roughly a third occurring once. Sequencing used PBMCs. The source is a human donor in good health (CMV status not recorded). Some clones in this sample may be carry-over from other donors' samples.

This clonotype was picked up many times. The rearrangement uses TRBV7-2 and TRBJ1-5, with D hard to call. The germline V and J ends were trimmed by 4 bases and 0 bases, with 10 bases remaining between them. The CDR3 has 15 residues. Germline V gene lookup returns CDR1 SGHTA and CDR2 FQGNSA. The CDR3 reads CASSSLAGSNQPQHF. CDR3 coding DNA: TGTGCCAGCAGCTCCTTAGCGGGTAGCAATCAGCCCCAGCATTTT.

The DNA for the CDR3 is TGTGCCAGCAGTCTGAGCAGGGTATCCTACGAGCAGTACTTC. Its translation is CASSLSRVSYEQYF. This chain links TRBV27 with TRBJ2-7; possible D gene TRBD1, 5 bases. Looked up from germline, CDR1 is MNHEY and CDR2 is SMNVEV (reference sequence). V lost 5 bases, J lost 1 base, and 12 bases lay in between. CDR3 size: 14 residues.

This clonotype was found a few times. This rearrangement joins TRBV27 to TRBJ1-2; D is unclear. This CDR3 region has 16 residues. Germline CDR1 is MNHEY and CDR2 is SMNVEV (reference sequence). V dropped 5 bases and J dropped 3 bases, with 19 bases sitting between them. In DNA form, the CDR3 reads TGTGCCAGCAGTCGATTTTGGGAGTTTATTTACTATGGCTACACCTTC. Its protein is CASSRFWEFIYYGYTF.

The chain uses TRBV12-3 or TRBV12-4 and TRBJ1-1; maybe TRBD1 (6 bases). Deletions cut 8 bases from V and 0 bases from J, with 13 bases between. The CDR3 loop spans 14 amino acids. The CDR3, as DNA: TGTGCCAGCGGTCAGGGGTACCTGAACACTGAAGCTTTCTTT. Protein product: CASGQGYLNTEAFF.

This clonotype was seen repeatedly, ten times or more. The chain combines TRBV4-3 with TRBJ2-1, with 10 bases fitting TRBD2. The germline gives CDR1 LGHNA, CDR2 YSLEER. The CDR3 is 17 residues long. The junction had 7 bases not matched to a gene; V was cut back by 3 bases and J by 2 bases. The DNA of the CDR3 is TGCGCCAGCAGCCAGGAACCCCTAGCGGGGGCCTACAATGAGCAGTTCTTC. Protein product: CASSQEPLAGAYNEQFF.

The chain employs TRBV6-6 and TRBJ2-4, with 9 positions matching TRBD1. The CDR3 is made up of 14 amino acids. Germline V gene data show CDR1 as MNHNY and CDR2 as SVGAGI (reference sequence). V trimming: 5 bases; J trimming: 7 bases; junction bases outside the gene matches: 6. The CDR3 DNA is TGTGCCAGCAGTGTCCGGGACAGGGACAACATTCAGTACTTC. Residues: CASSVRDRDNIQYF.

This chain's CDR3 is CASSVSASGGKDEQFF. The CDR3 bases are TGTGCCAGCAGTGTCTCGGCTAGCGGGGGGAAGGATGAGCAGTTCTTC. This chain connects TRBV6-4 to TRBJ2-1; 11 positions agree with TRBD2. Losses at the gene ends were 4 bases for V and 8 bases for J; bases not matched to a gene: 10. Germline V gene sequence: CDR1 MRHNA, CDR2 SNTAGT. CDR3 length: 16 residues.

This clonotype was counted between two and nine times. The chain links TRBV15 to TRBJ2-1; possibly TRBD2 for D (6 bases). Germline V gene data show CDR1 as LNHNV and CDR2 as YYDKDF (reference sequence). The length of the CDR3 is 15 residues. V lost 0 bases and J 3 bases, leaving 9 bases between the germline ends. The CDR3 loop is CATSREGGYYNEQFF. In nucleotides, the CDR3 is TGTGCCACCAGCAGAGAAGGAGGGTACTACAATGAGCAGTTCTTC.

This clonotype was picked up many times. A much larger clonotype is one base distant, so this may be a read error. This chain links TRBV7-9 with TRBJ2-1; D may correspond to TRBD1 or TRBD2 (5 bases each). The CDR3 is 17 amino acids. In germline, CDR1 is SEHNR, CDR2 FQNEAQ (reference sequence). CDR3 amino acids: CASSSSDGTRVYNEQLF. The CDR3 DNA reads as TGTGCCAGCAGCTCTTCCGACGGGACCCGGGTCTACAATGAGCAGCTCTTC.